This T cell receptor beta chain was sequenced for a study of PD-1 blockade in classical Hodgkin lymphoma. Time point specified: cycle 4 day 1 (C4D1), after 5 to 7 weeks of nivolumab. Each and every patient relapsed after autologous stem cell transplantation, and patients got differing brentuximab vedotin exposure. Measured with immunoSEQ multiplex PCR; TCRdb has only the in-frame clones, and not every one. This table has roughly 50,000 clones, about nine tenths appearing once. The CDR3 totals 15 residues. Germline V gives CDR1 SGHRS, CDR2 YFSETQ. After removal of 4 bases from V and 2 bases from J, the junction contained 8 bases not matched to a gene.

V usage is TRBV5-1 and J usage is TRBJ2-7; TRBD1 aligns across 8 bases. This material consisted of peripheral blood mononuclear cells (PBMCs), taken before the fourth cycle of nivolumab. This clonotype was obtained from a human donor with classical Hodgkin lymphoma. For the CDR3, the DNA is TGCGCCAGCAGCCTGACAGGGGCTGGGACCTACGAGCAGTACTTC. It specifies CASSLTGAGTYEQYF.